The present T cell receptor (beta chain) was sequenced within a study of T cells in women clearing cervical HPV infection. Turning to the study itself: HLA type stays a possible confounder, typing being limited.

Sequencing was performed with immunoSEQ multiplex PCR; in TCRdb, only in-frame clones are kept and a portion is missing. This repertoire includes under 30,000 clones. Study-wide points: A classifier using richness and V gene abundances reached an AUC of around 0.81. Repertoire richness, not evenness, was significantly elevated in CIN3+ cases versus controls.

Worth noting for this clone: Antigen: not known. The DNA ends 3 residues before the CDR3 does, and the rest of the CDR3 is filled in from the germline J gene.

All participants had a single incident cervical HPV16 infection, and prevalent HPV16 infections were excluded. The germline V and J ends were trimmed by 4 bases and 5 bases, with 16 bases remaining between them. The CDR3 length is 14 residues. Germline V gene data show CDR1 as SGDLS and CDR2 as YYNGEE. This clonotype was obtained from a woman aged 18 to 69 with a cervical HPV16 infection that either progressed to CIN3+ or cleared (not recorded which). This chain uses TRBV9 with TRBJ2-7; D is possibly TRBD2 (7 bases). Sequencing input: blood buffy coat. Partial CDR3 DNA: TGTGCCAGCAGCCCCATTGGGGGGGCCCACGAG. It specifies CASSPIGGAHE. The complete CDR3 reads CASSPIGGAHEQYF.